The TCR beta chain described here comes from a study of cytomegalovirus exposure and HLA in healthy donors. Broader study findings: Altogether, 160 or so TCR beta chains were recorded as cytomegalovirus-associated. Later analysis showed most CMV-associated TCR beta chains appearing HLA-restricted.

In the PCR, 60 Vbeta and 13 Jbeta primers were used. Sequencing used immunoSEQ multiplex PCR; TCRdb keeps in-frame clones, though not all of them. This sample lists about 72,000 clones; its ten largest clones have about 4.5%. Points on this clone: Its antigen is unidentified.

Healthy bone marrow donors supplied every sample. The V gene's germline CDR1 is SEHNR and CDR2 FQNEAQ (reference sequence). The CDR3 runs 15 residues. The V and J ends lost 5 bases and 8 bases, in that order; junction bases with no gene match: 9. The rearrangement links TRBV7-9 to TRBJ1-4; 9 bases agree with TRBD1. The receptor comes from a woman aged 40 to 50 in good health and CMV-seropositive. Sequencing was carried out using PBMCs. DNA for the CDR3: TGTGCCAGCAGCCCTACAGGGGGCTTAGGGGAAAAACTGTTTTTT. Protein product: CASSPTGGLGEKLFF.